This T cell receptor beta chain was observed in a study of T cell changes during pregnancy in multiple sclerosis. CDR3 length: 14 residues. V gave up 1 base and J gave up 5 bases, with 11 bases separating them. CDR1 LGHNA and CDR2 YNFKEQ come from the germline V gene. The table came from immunoSEQ multiplex PCR; TCRdb's copy has only in-frame clones and leaves some out. This repertoire shows some 56,000 clones, 92% found once; its top ten account for around 0.66%. Sequencing used CD4+ T cells from peripheral blood mononuclear cells, obtained after pregnancy. V gene TRBV4-2 combines with J gene TRBJ2-5; D call uncertain. The sequence derives from a female donor with multiple sclerosis, enrolled in a pregnancy study. CDR3 loop: CASSQGGSTETQYF. CDR3 nucleotides: TGTGCCAGCAGCCAAGGCGGTTCCACGGAGACCCAGTACTTC.